These T cell receptor beta chains were read from a single sample in a study of T cell responses to AZD1222 COVID-19 vaccine. Sequenced by immunoSEQ multiplex PCR; TCRdb stores in-frame clones only, minus some. The sample contains over 150,000 clones, 80% to 90% of which appear only once. The sequenced sample was peripheral blood, obtained on day 0 of AZD1222 vaccination. These receptors were obtained from an adult in good health. The conserved cysteine and the conserved F or W are not part of the CDR3 here. Size is omitted from some rows. Given values are once, few, many or a class for expanded clones.

CDR3 length: 10; clone size: -; J gene: TRBJ1-1; V gene: TRBV19; CDR3 protein: ASSGGNTEAF
CDR3 length: 12; clone size: -; J gene: TRBJ1-6; V gene: TRBV7-6; CDR3 protein: ASSRDRGNSPLH
CDR3 length: 12; clone size: few; J gene: TRBJ1-4; V gene: TRBV3-1/TRBV3-2; CDR3 protein: ASSQDPTNEKLF
CDR3 length: 9; clone size: once; J gene: TRBJ2-7; V gene: TRBV6-5; CDR3 protein: ASRWGVEQY
CDR3 length: 12; clone size: few; J gene: TRBJ1-5; V gene: TRBV19; CDR3 protein: ASSIVVGRQPQH
CDR3 length: 11; clone size: -; J gene: TRBJ2-5; V gene: TRBV10-2; CDR3 protein: ASSGQGKGTQY
CDR3 length: 13; clone size: once; J gene: TRBJ2-1; V gene: TRBV28; CDR3 protein: ASSLGDRPYNEQF
CDR3 length: 14; clone size: -; J gene: TRBJ2-2; V gene: TRBV3-1/TRBV3-2; CDR3 protein: ASSPAVGQGTGELF
CDR3 length: 17; clone size: -; J gene: TRBJ2-6; V gene: TRBV2; CDR3 protein: ASSARRQGPRSGANVLT
CDR3 length: 12; clone size: -; J gene: TRBJ2-3; V gene: TRBV5-1; CDR3 protein: ASSLAAGSDTQY
CDR3 length: 14; clone size: -; J gene: TRBJ2-5; V gene: TRBV27; CDR3 protein: ASSPTLSGTGETQY
CDR3 length: 12; clone size: -; J gene: TRBJ2-5; V gene: TRBV28; CDR3 protein: ASSFGGDWGAQY
CDR3 length: 10; clone size: -; J gene: TRBJ2-3; V gene: TRBV9; CDR3 protein: ASSSNQYTQY
CDR3 length: 16; clone size: -; J gene: TRBJ2-7; V gene: TRBV18; CDR3 protein: ASSPLGSGGASGYEQY
CDR3 length: 14; clone size: -; J gene: TRBJ2-3; V gene: TRBV5-6; CDR3 protein: ASSPNPGQALDTQY
CDR3 length: 12; clone size: -; J gene: TRBJ1-6; V gene: TRBV5-4; CDR3 protein: ASSLFGDRGPLH
CDR3 length: 13; clone size: -; J gene: TRBJ1-2; V gene: TRBV5-5; CDR3 protein: ASSFRDRGAYGYT
CDR3 length: 15; clone size: -; J gene: TRBJ1-4; V gene: TRBV6-1; CDR3 protein: ASSEALAARMEEKLF
CDR3 length: 11; clone size: -; J gene: TRBJ1-2; V gene: TRBV2; CDR3 protein: ASANRENYGYT
CDR3 length: 12; clone size: -; J gene: TRBJ1-5; V gene: TRBV6-5; CDR3 protein: ASTQGGWGQPQH
CDR3 length: 15; clone size: -; J gene: TRBJ2-2; V gene: TRBV5-6; CDR3 protein: ASSLGLAVANTGELF
CDR3 length: 12; clone size: -; J gene: TRBJ1-2; V gene: TRBV5-1; CDR3 protein: ASSLGAGRYGYT
CDR3 length: 15; clone size: -; J gene: TRBJ2-2; V gene: TRBV11-2; CDR3 protein: ASSHLDGGGNTGELF
CDR3 length: 14; clone size: -; J gene: TRBJ2-7; V gene: TRBV28; CDR3 protein: ASSLRIGGIPFEQY
CDR3 length: 13; clone size: -; J gene: TRBJ1-3; V gene: TRBV5-6; CDR3 protein: ASSLDSLTGNTIY
CDR3 length: 12; clone size: once; J gene: TRBJ1-2; V gene: TRBV6-1; CDR3 protein: ASSEAYRDDGYT
CDR3 length: 12; clone size: once; J gene: TRBJ1-4; V gene: TRBV6-5; CDR3 protein: ASSYSRTNEKLF
CDR3 length: 12; clone size: -; J gene: TRBJ2-5; V gene: TRBV5-1; CDR3 protein: ASSLSGGPETQY
CDR3 length: 14; clone size: -; J gene: TRBJ1-6; V gene: TRBV3-1/TRBV3-2; CDR3 protein: ASSQETGAWDSPLH
CDR3 length: 13; clone size: -; J gene: TRBJ2-1; V gene: TRBV2; CDR3 protein: ASSEAGAQIGEQF
CDR3 length: 14; clone size: -; J gene: TRBJ2-5; V gene: TRBV27; CDR3 protein: ASSMGVAQPLETQY
CDR3 length: 17; clone size: -; J gene: TRBJ2-6; V gene: TRBV28; CDR3 protein: ASSSPGQGPHSGANVLT
CDR3 length: 13; clone size: -; J gene: TRBJ2-7; V gene: TRBV6-2/TRBV6-3; CDR3 protein: ASSYAAGGIYEQY
CDR3 length: 14; clone size: -; J gene: TRBJ2-3; V gene: TRBV7-2; CDR3 protein: ASSTQAGGHGDTQY
CDR3 length: 14; clone size: -; J gene: TRBJ2-4; V gene: TRBV6-5; CDR3 protein: ASSYSRGAAKNIQY
CDR3 length: 11; clone size: -; J gene: TRBJ2-7; V gene: TRBV12-3/TRBV12-4; CDR3 protein: ASSLLSLGEQY
CDR3 length: 12; clone size: -; J gene: TRBJ2-6; V gene: TRBV19; CDR3 protein: ASRQASGANVLT
CDR3 length: 11; clone size: -; J gene: TRBJ1-6; V gene: TRBV7-6; CDR3 protein: ASSSRQDSPLH
CDR3 length: 13; clone size: -; J gene: TRBJ2-5; V gene: TRBV3-1/TRBV3-2; CDR3 protein: ASTTTGGGGGTQY
CDR3 length: 12; clone size: once; J gene: TRBJ1-1; V gene: TRBV5-1; CDR3 protein: ASSLGGVNTEAF
CDR3 length: 14; clone size: few; J gene: TRBJ2-2; V gene: TRBV9; CDR3 protein: ASSVYSGTNTGELF
CDR3 length: 11; clone size: once; J gene: TRBJ2-5; V gene: TRBV6-5; CDR3 protein: ASSSGLLETQY
CDR3 length: 14; clone size: -; J gene: TRBJ1-2; V gene: TRBV10-3; CDR3 protein: AISEPLGTGGYGYT
CDR3 length: 13; clone size: -; J gene: TRBJ1-5; V gene: TRBV12-5; CDR3 protein: ASGFGGGRNQPQH
CDR3 length: 12; clone size: -; J gene: TRBJ1-2; V gene: TRBV3-1/TRBV3-2; CDR3 protein: ASSPTTANYGYT
CDR3 length: 14; clone size: -; J gene: TRBJ2-5; V gene: TRBV19; CDR3 protein: ASSPRTSGPQETQY
CDR3 length: 16; clone size: -; J gene: TRBJ2-3; V gene: TRBV7-9; CDR3 protein: ASSLQLAGGHVTDTQY
CDR3 length: 14; clone size: -; J gene: TRBJ2-5; V gene: TRBV19; CDR3 protein: ASSPGRAGNQETQY
CDR3 length: 11; clone size: -; J gene: TRBJ1-1; V gene: TRBV5-6; CDR3 protein: ASSLDRLGEAF
CDR3 length: 13; clone size: -; J gene: TRBJ1-2; V gene: TRBV4-1; CDR3 protein: ASSPTGTQHHGYT
CDR3 length: 11; clone size: -; J gene: TRBJ2-2; V gene: TRBV6-6; CDR3 protein: ASSKGGTGELF
CDR3 length: 15; clone size: -; J gene: TRBJ1-5; V gene: TRBV4-3; CDR3 protein: ASSQELDRRGNQPQH
CDR3 length: 12; clone size: -; J gene: TRBJ2-7; V gene: TRBV7-9; CDR3 protein: ASSSTSQGHEQY
CDR3 length: 13; clone size: -; J gene: TRBJ2-4; V gene: TRBV12-5; CDR3 protein: ASGLGQGAKNIQY